This T cell receptor beta chain appears in the sequencing data of a study of blood T cell repertoires in COVID-19. Study summary: PBMCs, B-cell-depleted T cells, or T cells provided the cDNA or gDNA that made up the material.

Method: immunoSEQ multiplex PCR; TCRdb's copy keeps in-frame clones and lacks some. The data hold hundreds of thousands of clones, with approximately 81% observed a single time. V lost 3 bases to trimming and J lost 1 base, with 12 bases between them. This CDR3 contains 16 residues. Germline values: CDR1 KGHSH, CDR2 LQKENI. The chain recombines TRBV18 with TRBJ2-2; TRBD1 might be the D (6 bases). The material sequenced was peripheral blood. The TCR originated in a woman of 80 years or more with active or convalescent COVID-19. This CDR3 reads CASSPITGRNTGELFF. CDR3 nucleotides: TGTGCCAGCTCACCTATCACAGGGAGGAACACCGGGGAGCTGTTTTTT. Full variable domain (rest looked up from reference TRBV18 and TRBJ2-2): NAGVMQNPRHLVRRRGQEARLRCSPMKGHSHVYWYRQLPEEGLKFMVYLQKENIIDESGMPKERFSAEFPKEGPSILRIQQVVRGDSAAYFCASSPITGRNTGELFFGEGSRLTVL.